Listed below are T cell receptor beta chains from one sample, sequenced in a study of cytomegalovirus exposure and HLA in healthy donors. TCRdb keeps only in-frame clones here, not all; method: immunoSEQ multiplex PCR. The sample records hundreds of thousands of clones, about 87% being singletons. The specimen sequenced was PBMCs. The receptors here all came from a man between 18 and 29 years old in good health and CMV-seronegative. The CDR3 runs from the conserved cysteine through the conserved F or W. The order of the fields is D gene, clone size, V gene, J gene, CDR3 protein, CDR3 DNA. A D gene is named only where the DNA matches it firmly. Clone size is not always given. Where it is, it says once, few, many or a class for expanded clones.

D: NA; size: NA; V: TRBV5-4; J: TRBJ2-4; CDR3: CASSLDSSSNIQYF; DNA: TGTGCCAGCAGCTTGGATTCCTCGTCGAACATTCAGTACTTC
D: TRBD2; size: NA; V: TRBV10-3; J: TRBJ2-1; CDR3: CAISEPPGTSGTEQFF; DNA: TGTGCCATCAGTGAACCCCCCGGGACTAGCGGGACTGAGCAGTTCTTC
D: NA; size: NA; V: TRBV5-4; J: TRBJ2-3; CDR3: CASSLARDAQYF; DNA: TGTGCCAGCAGCTTGGCGCGGGATGCGCAGTATTTT
D: NA; size: once; V: TRBV28; J: TRBJ1-1; CDR3: CASNAIGAEAFF; DNA: TGTGCCAGCAACGCTATAGGGGCTGAAGCTTTCTTT
D: NA; size: NA; V: TRBV18; J: TRBJ2-1; CDR3: CASSPPGENEQFF; DNA: TGTGCCAGCTCACCGCCGGGAGAAAATGAGCAGTTCTTC
D: NA; size: few; V: TRBV20-1; J: TRBJ2-1; CDR3: CSASILNEQFF; DNA: TGCAGTGCTAGTATACTCAATGAGCAGTTCTTC
D: NA; size: few; V: TRBV2; J: TRBJ1-5; CDR3: CASSGEGSQHF; DNA: TGTGCCAGCTCAGGGGAGGGGTCCCAGCATTTT
D: TRBD2; size: NA; V: TRBV9; J: TRBJ2-3; CDR3: CASSVSTPTSGEIPRGTDTQYF; DNA: TGTGCCAGCAGCGTTTCAACGCCGACTAGCGGGGAGATACCGCGCGGCACAGATACGCAGTATTTT
D: TRBD1; size: NA; V: TRBV28; J: TRBJ1-4; CDR3: CASSLAGTGQNEKLFF; DNA: TGTGCCAGCAGTCTCGCTGGGACAGGGCAGAATGAAAAACTGTTTTTT
D: NA; size: NA; V: TRBV12-5; J: TRBJ1-5; CDR3: CASGLVDGQGNQPQHF; DNA: TGTGCTAGTGGTTTGGTTGATGGGCAGGGAAATCAGCCCCAGCATTTT
D: NA; size: NA; V: TRBV5-1; J: TRBJ2-7; CDR3: CASSPGDRRTYEQYF; DNA: TGCGCCAGCAGCCCGGGCGACAGACGGACCTACGAGCAGTACTTC
D: TRBD2; size: NA; V: TRBV2; J: TRBJ2-5; CDR3: CASSERLTSGRETQYF; DNA: TGTGCCAGCAGTGAAAGGTTGACTAGCGGGAGGGAGACCCAGTACTTC
D: NA; size: NA; V: TRBV15; J: TRBJ2-3; CDR3: CATSRAQDTQYF; DNA: TGTGCCACCAGCAGAGCCCAGGATACGCAGTATTTT
D: NA; size: NA; V: TRBV11-3; J: TRBJ2-5; CDR3: CASSSDSNQETQYF; DNA: TGTGCCAGCAGCTCCGACAGTAACCAAGAGACCCAGTACTTC
D: NA; size: few; V: TRBV10-1; J: TRBJ2-7; CDR3: CASSPQGYEQYF; DNA: TGCGCCAGCAGTCCACAGGGCTACGAGCAGTACTTC
D: TRBD1; size: NA; V: TRBV6-5; J: TRBJ2-7; CDR3: CASRLTGTGPYEQYF; DNA: TGTGCCAGCAGGTTAACCGGGACAGGGCCCTACGAGCAGTACTTC
D: TRBD1; size: few; V: TRBV6-5; J: TRBJ1-2; CDR3: CASTRQGANGYTF; DNA: TGTGCCAGTACCCGACAGGGGGCAAATGGCTACACCTTC
D: NA; size: NA; V: TRBV28; J: TRBJ2-7; CDR3: CASSFQAHEQYF; DNA: TGTGCCAGCAGTTTCCAGGCCCACGAGCAGTACTTC
D: NA; size: few; V: TRBV6-1; J: TRBJ1-6; CDR3: CASSATTPANSPLHF; DNA: TGTGCCAGCAGTGCTACGACACCGGCGAATTCACCCCTCCACTTT
D: TRBD1; size: few; V: TRBV7-2; J: TRBJ1-6; CDR3: CASRLTGDSPLHF; DNA: TGTGCCAGCAGACTCACAGGGGATTCACCCCTCCACTTT
D: NA; size: NA; V: TRBV7-3; J: TRBJ2-2; CDR3: CASSPSGAPGPVTGELFF; DNA: TGTGCCAGCAGCCCCTCGGGAGCGCCGGGACCCGTCACCGGGGAGCTGTTTTTT
D: NA; size: NA; V: TRBV11-2; J: TRBJ2-5; CDR3: CASCEGVYQETQYF; DNA: TGTGCCAGCTGCGAGGGGGTTTACCAAGAGACCCAGTACTTC
D: TRBD2; size: NA; V: TRBV7-2; J: TRBJ2-7; CDR3: CASSLWGGPSSYEQYF; DNA: TGTGCCAGCAGCTTATGGGGGGGTCCGAGCTCCTACGAGCAGTACTTC
D: TRBD1; size: NA; V: TRBV11-2; J: TRBJ2-1; CDR3: CASSPRPGTGEDVKEQFF; DNA: TGTGCCAGCAGCCCTCGCCCGGGGACAGGGGAGGATGTGAAGGAGCAGTTCTTC
D: TRBD2; size: NA; V: TRBV29-1; J: TRBJ2-5; CDR3: CSVAPAGGTQYF; DNA: TGCAGCGTTGCCCCCGCGGGGGGGACCCAGTACTTC
D: NA; size: NA; V: TRBV10-1; J: TRBJ2-1; CDR3: CASSDGAVPANEQFF; DNA: TGCGCCAGCAGTGATGGCGCGGTACCGGCCAATGAGCAGTTCTTC
D: NA; size: NA; V: TRBV28; J: TRBJ1-2; CDR3: CASSPPDLRGGYTF; DNA: TGTGCCAGCAGTCCCCCGGACTTGCGGGGAGGCTACACCTTC
D: NA; size: NA; V: TRBV7-8; J: TRBJ2-7; CDR3: CASSHIPAWTRTNYEQYF; DNA: TGTGCCAGCAGCCACATCCCCGCCTGGACACGGACAAACTACGAGCAGTACTTC
D: TRBD2; size: NA; V: TRBV7-7; J: TRBJ2-5; CDR3: CASSLDLAGLETQYF; DNA: TGTGCTAGCAGCTTAGACCTAGCGGGGCTAGAGACCCAGTACTTC
D: TRBD2; size: NA; V: TRBV6-5; J: TRBJ2-5; CDR3: CASGGEAYQETQYF; DNA: TGTGCCAGCGGGGGGGAGGCGTACCAAGAGACCCAGTACTTC
D: TRBD2; size: NA; V: TRBV5-1; J: TRBJ2-7; CDR3: CASSSIAGALEQYF; DNA: TGCGCCAGCAGCTCTATAGCGGGAGCCCTCGAGCAGTACTTC
D: TRBD1; size: NA; V: TRBV10-1; J: TRBJ2-3; CDR3: CASSGTGETRTDTQYF; DNA: TGCGCCAGCAGTGGGACAGGGGAAACACGCACAGATACGCAGTATTTT
D: NA; size: NA; V: TRBV6-5; J: TRBJ2-1; CDR3: CASSYPAGGHNEQFF; DNA: TGTGCCAGCAGTTACCCTGCCGGGGGACACAATGAGCAGTTCTTC
D: NA; size: NA; V: TRBV29-1; J: TRBJ2-3; CDR3: CSVAQGPDTQYF; DNA: TGCAGCGTTGCACAGGGTCCAGATACGCAGTATTTT
D: NA; size: NA; V: TRBV2; J: TRBJ2-1; CDR3: CARQVRERYNEQFF; DNA: TGTGCCCGACAGGTGCGGGAGAGGTACAATGAGCAGTTCTTC
D: NA; size: NA; V: TRBV4-1; J: TRBJ1-4; CDR3: CASSQETPATNEKLFF; DNA: TGCGCCAGCAGCCAAGAGACACCCGCAACTAATGAAAAACTGTTTTTT
D: NA; size: NA; V: TRBV4-3; J: TRBJ2-5; CDR3: CASSQERGGEETQYF; DNA: TGCGCCAGCAGCCAAGAAAGAGGAGGGGAAGAGACCCAGTACTTC
D: NA; size: NA; V: TRBV6-1; J: TRBJ2-7; CDR3: CASSAGTNSYEQYF; DNA: TGTGCCAGCAGCGCCGGGACAAATTCCTACGAGCAGTACTTC
D: NA; size: NA; V: TRBV28; J: TRBJ2-1; CDR3: CASRPWGGSYNEQFF; DNA: TGTGCCAGCAGACCATGGGGGGGCTCTTACAATGAGCAGTTCTTC
D: NA; size: NA; V: TRBV27; J: TRBJ2-7; CDR3: CASSFSDKVVDEQYF; DNA: TGTGCCAGCAGTTTTTCGGACAAAGTGGTGGACGAGCAGTACTTC
D: TRBD2; size: NA; V: TRBV11-2; J: TRBJ2-3; CDR3: CASSQKGLAGFTDTQYF; DNA: TGTGCCAGCAGCCAGAAGGGTCTAGCGGGGTTCACAGATACGCAGTATTTT
D: TRBD1; size: NA; V: TRBV5-6; J: TRBJ2-7; CDR3: CASSLGDRISYEQYF; DNA: TGTGCCAGCAGCTTGGGGGACAGGATTTCCTACGAGCAGTACTTC
D: TRBD1; size: NA; V: TRBV5-6; J: TRBJ2-1; CDR3: CASSFIGGNGDNEQFF; DNA: TGTGCCAGCAGCTTTATAGGGGGCAACGGGGACAATGAGCAGTTCTTC
D: TRBD1; size: NA; V: TRBV28; J: TRBJ1-5; CDR3: CASLPRDRTQPQHF; DNA: TGTGCCAGCCTTCCCCGGGACAGGACACAGCCCCAGCATTTT
D: NA; size: NA; V: TRBV6-6; J: TRBJ1-4; CDR3: CASSYGQYNEKLFF; DNA: TGTGCCAGCAGTTACGGGCAGTACAATGAAAAACTGTTTTTT
D: TRBD2; size: NA; V: TRBV7-2; J: TRBJ2-1; CDR3: CASSLVTGGRYNEQFF; DNA: TGTGCCAGCAGCTTAGTAACGGGAGGGCGTTACAATGAGCAGTTCTTC
D: TRBD2; size: NA; V: TRBV25-1; J: TRBJ2-1; CDR3: CASSEHRAGRSNEQFF; DNA: TGTGCCAGCAGTGAACATAGAGCGGGAAGGTCCAATGAGCAGTTCTTC
D: TRBD2; size: NA; V: TRBV7-2; J: TRBJ2-1; CDR3: CASRLAGGPYEQFF; DNA: TGTGCCAGCAGGCTAGCGGGAGGGCCCTATGAGCAGTTCTTC